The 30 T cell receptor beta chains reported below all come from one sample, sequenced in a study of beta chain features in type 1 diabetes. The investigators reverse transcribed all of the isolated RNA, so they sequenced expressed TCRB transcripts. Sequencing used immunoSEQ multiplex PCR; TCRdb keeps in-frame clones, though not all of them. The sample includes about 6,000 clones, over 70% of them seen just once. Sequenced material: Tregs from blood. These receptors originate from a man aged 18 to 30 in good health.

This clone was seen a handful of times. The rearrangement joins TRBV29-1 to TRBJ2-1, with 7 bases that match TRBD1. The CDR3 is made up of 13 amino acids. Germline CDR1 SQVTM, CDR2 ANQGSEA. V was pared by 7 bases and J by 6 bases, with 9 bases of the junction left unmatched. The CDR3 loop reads CSAIQGNFNEQFF. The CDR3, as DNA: TGCAGCGCCATACAGGGGAACTTCAATGAGCAGTTCTTC.

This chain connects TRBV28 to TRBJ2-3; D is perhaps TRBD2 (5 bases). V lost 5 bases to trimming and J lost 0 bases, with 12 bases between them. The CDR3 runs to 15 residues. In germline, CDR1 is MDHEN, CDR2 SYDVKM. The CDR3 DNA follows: TGTGCCAGCAGTCTCAGGACTGCGAGCACAGATACGCAGTATTTT. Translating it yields CASSLRTASTDTQYF.

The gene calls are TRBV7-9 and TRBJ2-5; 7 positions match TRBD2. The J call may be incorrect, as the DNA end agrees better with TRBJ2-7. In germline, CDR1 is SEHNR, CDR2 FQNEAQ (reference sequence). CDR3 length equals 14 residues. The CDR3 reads CASSGGLPPYEQYF. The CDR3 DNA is TGTGCCAGCAGCGGGGGACTACCTCCCTACGAGCAGTACTTC.

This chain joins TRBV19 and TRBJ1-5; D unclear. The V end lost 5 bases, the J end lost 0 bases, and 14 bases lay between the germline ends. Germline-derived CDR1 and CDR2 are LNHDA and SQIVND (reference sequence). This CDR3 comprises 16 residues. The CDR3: CASSYQDYNSNQPQHF. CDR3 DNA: TGTGCCAGTAGTTACCAGGATTACAATAGCAATCAGCCCCAGCATTTT.

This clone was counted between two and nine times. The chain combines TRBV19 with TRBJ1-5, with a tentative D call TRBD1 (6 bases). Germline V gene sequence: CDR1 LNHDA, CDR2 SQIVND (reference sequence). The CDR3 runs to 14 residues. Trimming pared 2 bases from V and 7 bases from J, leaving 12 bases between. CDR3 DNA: TGTGCCAGTAGTATACGACAGGCTTCCCAGCCCCAGCATTTT. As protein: CASSIRQASQPQHF.

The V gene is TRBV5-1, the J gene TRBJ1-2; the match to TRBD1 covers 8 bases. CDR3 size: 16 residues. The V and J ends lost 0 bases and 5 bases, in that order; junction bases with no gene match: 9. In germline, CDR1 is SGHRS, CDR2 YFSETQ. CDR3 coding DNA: TGCGCCAGCAGCTTGGAGCCACAGGGGGACGTTTATGGCTACACCTTC. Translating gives CASSLEPQGDVYGYTF.

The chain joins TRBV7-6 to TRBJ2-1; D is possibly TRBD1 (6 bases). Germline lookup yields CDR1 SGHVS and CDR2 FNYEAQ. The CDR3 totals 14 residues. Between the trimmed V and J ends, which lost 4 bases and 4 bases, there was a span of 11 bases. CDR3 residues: CASSSRGSYNEQFF. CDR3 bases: TGTGCCAGCAGCTCGAGGGGGTCTTACAATGAGCAGTTCTTC.

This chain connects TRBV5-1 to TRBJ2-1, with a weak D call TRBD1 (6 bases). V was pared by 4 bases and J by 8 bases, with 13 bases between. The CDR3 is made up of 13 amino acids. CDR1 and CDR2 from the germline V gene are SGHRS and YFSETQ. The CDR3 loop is CASSVTGPHEQFF. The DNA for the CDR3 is TGCGCCAGCAGCGTAACAGGGCCCCATGAGCAGTTCTTC.

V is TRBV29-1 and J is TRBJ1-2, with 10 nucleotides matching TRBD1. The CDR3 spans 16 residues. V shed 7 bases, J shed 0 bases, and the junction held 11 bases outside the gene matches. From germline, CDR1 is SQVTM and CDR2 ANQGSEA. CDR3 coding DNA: TGCAGCGCAGAGGGGTCGGGGACAGGGGCTAACTATGGCTACACCTTC. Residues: CSAEGSGTGANYGYTF.

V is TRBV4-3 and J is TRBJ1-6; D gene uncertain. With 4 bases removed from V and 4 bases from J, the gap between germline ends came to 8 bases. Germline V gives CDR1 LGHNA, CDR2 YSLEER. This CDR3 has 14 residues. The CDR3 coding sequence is TGCGCCAGCAGCCTGATTACTTATAATTCACCCCTCCACTTT. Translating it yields CASSLITYNSPLHF.

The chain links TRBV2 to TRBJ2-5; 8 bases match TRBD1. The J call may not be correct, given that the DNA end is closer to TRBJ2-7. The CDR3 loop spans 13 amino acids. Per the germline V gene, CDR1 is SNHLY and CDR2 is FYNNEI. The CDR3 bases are TGTGCCAGCACCGGGACAGGAGCCTACGAGCAGTACTTC. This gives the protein CASTGTGAYEQYF.

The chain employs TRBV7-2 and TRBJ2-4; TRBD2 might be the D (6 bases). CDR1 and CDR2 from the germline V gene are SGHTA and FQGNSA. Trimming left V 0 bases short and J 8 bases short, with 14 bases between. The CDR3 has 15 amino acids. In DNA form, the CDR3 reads TGTGCCAGCAGCTTAGCTAGCGGTGATGGCTACATTCAGTACTTC. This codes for CASSLASGDGYIQYF.

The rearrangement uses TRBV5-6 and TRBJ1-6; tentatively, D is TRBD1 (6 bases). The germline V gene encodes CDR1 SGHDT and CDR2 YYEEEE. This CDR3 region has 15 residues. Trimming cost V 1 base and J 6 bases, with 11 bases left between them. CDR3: CASSLYTGSNSPLHF. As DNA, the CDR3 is TGTGCCAGCAGCTTGTATACAGGGAGTAATTCACCCCTCCACTTT.

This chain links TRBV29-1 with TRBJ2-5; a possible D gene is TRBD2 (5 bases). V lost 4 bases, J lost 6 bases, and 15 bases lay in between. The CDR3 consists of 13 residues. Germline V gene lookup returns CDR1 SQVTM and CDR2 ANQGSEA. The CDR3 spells CSVALGSIQTQYF. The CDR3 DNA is TGCAGCGTTGCGCTAGGGAGTATTCAGACCCAGTACTTC.

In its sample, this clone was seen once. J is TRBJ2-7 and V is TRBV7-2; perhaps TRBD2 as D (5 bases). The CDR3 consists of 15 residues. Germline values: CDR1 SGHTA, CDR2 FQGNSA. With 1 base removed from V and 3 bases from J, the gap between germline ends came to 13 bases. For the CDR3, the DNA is TGTGCCAGCAGCTTAGGGGCAGCGGAGATCTACGAGCAGTACTTC. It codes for CASSLGAAEIYEQYF. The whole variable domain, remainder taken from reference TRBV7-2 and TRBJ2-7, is GAGVSQSPSNKVTEKGKDVELRCDPISGHTALYWYRQSLGQGLEFLIYFQGNSAPDKSGLPSDRFSAERTGGSVSTLTIQRTQQEDSAVYLCASSLGAAEIYEQYFGPGTRLTVT.

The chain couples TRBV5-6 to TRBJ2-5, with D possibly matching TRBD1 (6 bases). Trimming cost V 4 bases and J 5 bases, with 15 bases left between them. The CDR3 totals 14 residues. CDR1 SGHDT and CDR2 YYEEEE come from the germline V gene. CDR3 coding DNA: TGTGCCAGCAGCATAACAGGGTTTTTCGAGACCCAGTACTTC. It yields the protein CASSITGFFETQYF.

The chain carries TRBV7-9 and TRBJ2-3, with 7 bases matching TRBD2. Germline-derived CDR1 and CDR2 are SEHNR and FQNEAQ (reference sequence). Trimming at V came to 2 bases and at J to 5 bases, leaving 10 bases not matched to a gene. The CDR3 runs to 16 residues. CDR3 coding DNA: TGTGCCAGCAGCTTAACCTTGCGGGGGAATCGAGATACGCAGTATTTT. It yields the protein CASSLTLRGNRDTQYF.

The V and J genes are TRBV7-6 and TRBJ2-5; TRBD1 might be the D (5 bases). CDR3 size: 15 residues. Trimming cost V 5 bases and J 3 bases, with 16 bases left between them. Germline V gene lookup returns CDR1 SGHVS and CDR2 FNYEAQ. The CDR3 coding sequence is TGTGCCAGCAGCCAAGGGTCAGGGAAAAAAGAGACCCAGTACTTC. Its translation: CASSQGSGKKETQYF.

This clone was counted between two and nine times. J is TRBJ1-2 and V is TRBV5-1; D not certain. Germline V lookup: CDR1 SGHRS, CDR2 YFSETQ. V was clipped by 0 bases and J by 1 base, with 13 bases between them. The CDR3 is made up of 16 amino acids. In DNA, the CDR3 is TGCGCCAGCAGCTTGGGAGCCGGGTCCTATAACTATGGCTACACCTTC. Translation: CASSLGAGSYNYGYTF. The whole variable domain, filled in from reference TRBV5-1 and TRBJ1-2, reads KAGVTQTPRYLIKTRGQQVTLSCSPISGHRSVSWYQQTPGQGLQFLFEYFSETQRNKGNFPGRFSGRQFSNSRSEMNVSTLELGDSALYLCASSLGAGSYNYGYTFGSGTRLTVV.

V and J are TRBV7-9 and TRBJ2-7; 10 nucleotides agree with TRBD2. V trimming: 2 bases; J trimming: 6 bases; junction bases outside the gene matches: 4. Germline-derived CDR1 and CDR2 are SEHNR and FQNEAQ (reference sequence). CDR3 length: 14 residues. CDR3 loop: CASSLQRGGLEQYF. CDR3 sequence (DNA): TGTGCCAGCAGCTTACAGCGGGGGGGCCTCGAGCAGTACTTC.

This chain's CDR3 is CASSEGLGEQFF. DNA for the CDR3: TGTGCCAGCAGTGAGGGATTAGGCGAGCAGTTCTTC. The chain links TRBV6-5 to TRBJ2-1, with D possibly being TRBD2 (5 bases). Germline V lookup: CDR1 MNHEY, CDR2 SVGAGI. The CDR3 runs to 12 residues. V lost 5 bases to trimming and J lost 10 bases, with 12 bases between them.

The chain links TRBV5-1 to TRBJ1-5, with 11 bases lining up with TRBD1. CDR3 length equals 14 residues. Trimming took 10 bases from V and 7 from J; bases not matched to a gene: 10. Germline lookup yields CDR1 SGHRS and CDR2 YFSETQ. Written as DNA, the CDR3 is TGCGCCGGGCTCCTGGACAGGGGGCAGCAGCCCCAGCATTTT. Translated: CAGLLDRGQQPQHF.

CDR3 loop: CASTPLSGRSSTGELFF. The CDR3 DNA follows: TGTGCCAGTACCCCATTGAGCGGCCGGTCGAGCACCGGGGAGCTGTTTTTT. The genes are TRBV5-8 and TRBJ2-2; D is possibly TRBD2 (5 bases). Trimming removed 8 bases at V and 4 bases at J, with 24 bases between. Germline V CDR1 and CDR2: SGHTS, YDEGEE. The CDR3 runs 17 residues.

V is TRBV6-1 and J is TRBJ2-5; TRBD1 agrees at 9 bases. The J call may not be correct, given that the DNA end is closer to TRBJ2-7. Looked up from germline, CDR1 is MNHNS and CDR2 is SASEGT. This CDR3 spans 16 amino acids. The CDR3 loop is CASRESGTGTPYEQYF. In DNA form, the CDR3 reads TGTGCCAGCAGGGAATCCGGGACAGGGACCCCCTACGAGCAGTACTTC.

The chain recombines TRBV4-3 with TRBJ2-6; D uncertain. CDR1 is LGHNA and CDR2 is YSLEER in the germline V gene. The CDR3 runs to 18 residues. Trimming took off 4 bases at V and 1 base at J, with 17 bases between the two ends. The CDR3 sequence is CASSPRSAVLSGANVLTF. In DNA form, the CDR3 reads TGCGCCAGCAGCCCCAGGTCAGCAGTCCTGTCTGGGGCCAACGTCCTGACTTTC.

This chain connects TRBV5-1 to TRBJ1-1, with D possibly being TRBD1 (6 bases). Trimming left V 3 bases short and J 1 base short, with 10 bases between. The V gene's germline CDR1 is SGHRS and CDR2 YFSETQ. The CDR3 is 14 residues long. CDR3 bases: TGCGCCAGCAGCTCGACAGGTCAGAACACTGAAGCTTTCTTT. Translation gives CASSSTGQNTEAFF.

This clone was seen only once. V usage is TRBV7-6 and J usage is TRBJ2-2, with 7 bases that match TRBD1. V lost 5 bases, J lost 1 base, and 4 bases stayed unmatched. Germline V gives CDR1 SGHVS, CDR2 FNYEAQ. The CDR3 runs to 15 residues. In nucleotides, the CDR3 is TGTGCCAGCAGCAAGCGGACAGGGAACACCGGGGAGCTGTTTTTT. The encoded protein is CASSKRTGNTGELFF.

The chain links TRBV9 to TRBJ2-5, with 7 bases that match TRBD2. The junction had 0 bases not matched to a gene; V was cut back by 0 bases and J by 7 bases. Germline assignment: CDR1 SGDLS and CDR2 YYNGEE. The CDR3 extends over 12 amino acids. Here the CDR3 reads CASSVVAGTQYF. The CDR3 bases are TGTGCCAGCAGCGTAGTAGCGGGGACCCAGTACTTC. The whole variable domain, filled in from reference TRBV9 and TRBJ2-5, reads DSGVTQTPKHLITATGQRVTLRCSPRSGDLSVYWYQQSLDQGLQFLIQYYNGEERAKGNILERFSAQQFPDLHSELNLSSLELGDSALYFCASSVVAGTQYFGPGTRLLVL.

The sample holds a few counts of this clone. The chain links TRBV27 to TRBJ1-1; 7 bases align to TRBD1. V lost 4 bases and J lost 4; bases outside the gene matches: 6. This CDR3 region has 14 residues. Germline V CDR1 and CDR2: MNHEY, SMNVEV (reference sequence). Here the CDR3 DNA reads TGTGCCAGCAGTTCCCCATCAGGGGGCACTGAAGCTTTCTTT. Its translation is CASSSPSGGTEAFF.

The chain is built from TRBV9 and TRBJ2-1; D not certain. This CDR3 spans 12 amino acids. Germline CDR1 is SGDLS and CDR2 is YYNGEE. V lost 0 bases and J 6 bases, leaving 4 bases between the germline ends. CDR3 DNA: TGTGCCAGCAGCGTAGGGGCCAATGAGCAGTTCTTC. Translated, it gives CASSVGANEQFF.